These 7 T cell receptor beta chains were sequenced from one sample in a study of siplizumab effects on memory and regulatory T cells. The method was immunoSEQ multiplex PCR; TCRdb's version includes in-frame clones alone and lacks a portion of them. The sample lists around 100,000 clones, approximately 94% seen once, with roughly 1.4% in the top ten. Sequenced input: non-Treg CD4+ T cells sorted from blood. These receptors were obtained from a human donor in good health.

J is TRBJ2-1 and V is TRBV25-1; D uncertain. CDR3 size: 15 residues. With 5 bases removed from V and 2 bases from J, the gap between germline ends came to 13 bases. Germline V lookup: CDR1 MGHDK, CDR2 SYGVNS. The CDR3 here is CASSQARVAYNEQFF. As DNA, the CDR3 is TGTGCCAGCAGTCAGGCCCGGGTGGCCTACAATGAGCAGTTCTTC.

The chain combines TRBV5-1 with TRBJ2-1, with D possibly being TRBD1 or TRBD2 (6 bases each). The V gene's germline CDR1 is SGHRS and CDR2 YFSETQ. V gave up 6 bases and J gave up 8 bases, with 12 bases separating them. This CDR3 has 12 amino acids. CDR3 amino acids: CASKGGVDEQFF. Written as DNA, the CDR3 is TGCGCCAGCAAGGGGGGAGTAGATGAGCAGTTCTTC.

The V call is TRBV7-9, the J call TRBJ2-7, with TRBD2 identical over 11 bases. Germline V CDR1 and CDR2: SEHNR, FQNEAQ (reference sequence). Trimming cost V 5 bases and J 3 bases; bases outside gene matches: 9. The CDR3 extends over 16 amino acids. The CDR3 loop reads CASSPRPGLAVYEQYF. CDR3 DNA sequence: TGTGCCAGCAGCCCGCGCCCGGGACTAGCGGTCTACGAGCAGTACTTC. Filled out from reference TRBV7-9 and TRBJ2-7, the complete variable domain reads DTGVSQNPRHKITKRGQNVTFRCDPISEHNRLYWYRQTLGQGPEFLTYFQNEAQLEKSRLLSDRFSAERPKGSFSTLEIQRTEQGDSAMYLCASSPRPGLAVYEQYFGPGTRLTVT.

The CDR3 bases are TGTGCCAGCAGTGAAATGTCGGGAACCTACGAGCAGTACTTC. This sequence encodes CASSEMSGTYEQYF. This chain connects TRBV2 to TRBJ2-7, with D tentatively TRBD2 (5 bases). The CDR3 totals 14 residues. V was clipped by 2 bases and J by 2 bases, with 10 bases between them. Germline-derived CDR1 and CDR2 are SNHLY and FYNNEI.

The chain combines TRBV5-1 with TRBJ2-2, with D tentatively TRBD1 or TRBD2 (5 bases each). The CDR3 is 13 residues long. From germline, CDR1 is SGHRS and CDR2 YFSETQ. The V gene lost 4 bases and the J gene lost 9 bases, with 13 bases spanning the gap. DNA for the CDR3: TGCGCCAGCAGCCGGGTCGGGACCCGGGAGCTGTTTTTT. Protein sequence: CASSRVGTRELFF.

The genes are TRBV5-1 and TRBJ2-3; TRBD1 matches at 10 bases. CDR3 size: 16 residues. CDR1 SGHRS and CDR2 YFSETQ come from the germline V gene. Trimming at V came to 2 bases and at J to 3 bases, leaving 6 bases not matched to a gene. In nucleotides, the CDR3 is TGCGCCAGCAGCTTCGAGCCGGGACAGGGGACAGATACGCAGTATTTT. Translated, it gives CASSFEPGQGTDTQYF.

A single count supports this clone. The CDR3 DNA reads as TGTGCCAGCAGCTTGGACAGGGACGAGCAGTACTTC. Encoded protein: CASSLDRDEQYF. The chain has TRBV5-4 and TRBJ2-7; tentatively, D is TRBD1 (6 bases). Trimming removed 0 bases at V and 5 bases at J, with 6 bases between. This CDR3 is built from 12 residues. Per the germline V gene, CDR1 is SGHNT and CDR2 is YYREEE (reference sequence).